A single sample is the source of the 3 T cell receptor beta chains below, sequenced in a study of cytomegalovirus exposure and HLA in healthy donors. Sequenced by immunoSEQ multiplex PCR; TCRdb stores in-frame clones only, minus some. The data show tens of thousands of clones, approximately 90% seen once. The sequenced sample was PBMCs. The receptors were gathered from a young man in good health and CMV-seronegative.

CDR3 region: CASSPGGQGYEQYF. DNA for the CDR3: TGTGCCAGCAGCCCTGGGGGACAGGGGTACGAGCAGTACTTC. The rearrangement joins TRBV28 to TRBJ2-7, with TRBD1 matching 10 bases. The V gene end was trimmed by 6 bases and the J gene end by 4 bases; junction bases not matched to a gene: 6. Germline V CDR1 and CDR2: MDHEN, SYDVKM. The CDR3 length is 14 residues.

The chain couples TRBV14 to TRBJ1-1; the D is unclear. The ends were cut back, 3 bases at V and 3 bases at J, with 14 bases in the middle. Germline lookup yields CDR1 SGHDN and CDR2 FVKESK. CDR3 size: 15 residues. In DNA, the CDR3 is TGTGCCAGCAGCCAGCGCAGAGGCGGGGACACTGAAGCTTTCTTT. Translation: CASSQRRGGDTEAFF.

V usage is TRBV5-4 and J usage is TRBJ2-5; D is possibly TRBD2 (5 bases). CDR3 length equals 13 residues. V was cut by 4 bases and J by 3 bases, with 10 bases left in between. The germline CDR1 and CDR2 sequences are SGHNT and YYREEE (reference sequence). CDR3 residues: CASSRTAEETQYF. CDR3 sequence (DNA): TGTGCCAGCAGCCGGACTGCTGAAGAGACCCAGTACTTC.